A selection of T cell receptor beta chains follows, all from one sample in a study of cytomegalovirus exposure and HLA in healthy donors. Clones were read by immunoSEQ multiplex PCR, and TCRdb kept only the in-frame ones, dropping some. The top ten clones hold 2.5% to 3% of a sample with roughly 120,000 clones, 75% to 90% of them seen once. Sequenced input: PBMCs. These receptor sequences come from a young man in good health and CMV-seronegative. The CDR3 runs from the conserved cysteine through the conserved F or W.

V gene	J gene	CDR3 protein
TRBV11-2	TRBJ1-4	CASSSGTGSNEKLFF
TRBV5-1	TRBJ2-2	CASRPDREGPGELFF
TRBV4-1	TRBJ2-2	CASSQPSGSTGELFF
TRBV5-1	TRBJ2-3	CASSSEREYGDTQYF
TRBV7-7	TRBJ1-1	CASSRRCQAEAMNTEAFF
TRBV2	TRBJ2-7	CASSEVDSSSYEQYF
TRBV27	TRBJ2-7	CASSLLEAPYEQYF
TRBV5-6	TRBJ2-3	CASSKGDIITDTQYF
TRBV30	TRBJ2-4	CAWSAGEAKNIQYF
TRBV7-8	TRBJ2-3	CASSLGAGGPTDTQYF
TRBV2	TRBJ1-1	CASSSLRLTEAFF
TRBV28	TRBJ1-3	CASNNRGWSGNTIYF
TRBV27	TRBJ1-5	CASSPGTDAGQPQNF
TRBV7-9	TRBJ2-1	CASMAGVTVNEQFF
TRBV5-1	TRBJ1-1	CASSLVGGGTEAFF
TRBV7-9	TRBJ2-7	CASSLDIYEQYF
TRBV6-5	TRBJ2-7	CASSTRTGRYEQYF
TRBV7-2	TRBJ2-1	CASSWLGGSYNEQFF
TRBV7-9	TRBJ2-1	CSSSGDRDEQFF
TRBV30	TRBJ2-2	CAWSRTKNTGELFF
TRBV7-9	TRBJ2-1	CASSPDFNEQFF
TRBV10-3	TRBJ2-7	CASQTSENYEQYF
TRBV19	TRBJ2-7	CASSLSRDSTYEQYF
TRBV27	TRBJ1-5	CASSFSGPVGQPQHF
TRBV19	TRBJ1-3	CASSIVYGDSGNTIYF